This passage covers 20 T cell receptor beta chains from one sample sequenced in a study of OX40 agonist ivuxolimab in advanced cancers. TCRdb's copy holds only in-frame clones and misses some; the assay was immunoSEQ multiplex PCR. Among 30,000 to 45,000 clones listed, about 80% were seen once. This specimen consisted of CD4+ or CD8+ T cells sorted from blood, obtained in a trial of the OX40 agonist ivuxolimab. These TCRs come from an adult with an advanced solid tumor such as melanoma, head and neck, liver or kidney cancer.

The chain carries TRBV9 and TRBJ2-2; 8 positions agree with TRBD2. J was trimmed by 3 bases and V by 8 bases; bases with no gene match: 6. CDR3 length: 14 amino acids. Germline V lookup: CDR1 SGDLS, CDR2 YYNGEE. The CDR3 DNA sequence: TGTGCCAGTCGGGGGGGACCATACACCGGGGAGCTGTTTTTT. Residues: CASRGGPYTGELFF.

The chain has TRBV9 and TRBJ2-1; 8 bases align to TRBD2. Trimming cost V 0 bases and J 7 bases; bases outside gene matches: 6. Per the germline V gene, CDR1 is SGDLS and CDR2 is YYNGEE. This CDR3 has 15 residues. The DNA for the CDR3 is TGTGCCAGCAGCGTAGCCGGGGGGGCCGGGAATGAGCAGTTCTTC. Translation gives CASSVAGGAGNEQFF.

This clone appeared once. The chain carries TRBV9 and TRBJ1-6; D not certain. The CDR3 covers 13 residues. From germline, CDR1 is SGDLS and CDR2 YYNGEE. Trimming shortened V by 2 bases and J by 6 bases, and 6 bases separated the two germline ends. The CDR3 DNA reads TGTGCCAGCAGCGTCCTCTTTAATTCACCCCTCCACTTT. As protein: CASSVLFNSPLHF.

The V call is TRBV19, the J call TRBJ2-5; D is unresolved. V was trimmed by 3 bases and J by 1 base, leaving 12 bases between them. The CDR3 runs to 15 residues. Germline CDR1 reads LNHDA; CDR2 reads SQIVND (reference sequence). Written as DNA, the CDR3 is TGTGCCAGTAGTATTTCTCAGTACATCCAAGAGACCCAGTACTTC. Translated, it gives CASSISQYIQETQYF.

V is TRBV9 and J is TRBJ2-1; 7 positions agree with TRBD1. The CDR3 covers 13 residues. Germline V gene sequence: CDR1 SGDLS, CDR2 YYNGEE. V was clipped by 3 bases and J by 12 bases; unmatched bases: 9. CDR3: CASSGQGVPSQFF. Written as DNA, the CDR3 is TGTGCCAGCAGCGGCCAGGGGGTACCGTCGCAGTTCTTC. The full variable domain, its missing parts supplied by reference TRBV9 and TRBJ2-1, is DSGVTQTPKHLITATGQRVTLRCSPRSGDLSVYWYQQSLDQGLQFLIQYYNGEERAKGNILERFSAQQFPDLHSELNLSSLELGDSALYFCASSGQGVPSQFFGPGTRLTVL.

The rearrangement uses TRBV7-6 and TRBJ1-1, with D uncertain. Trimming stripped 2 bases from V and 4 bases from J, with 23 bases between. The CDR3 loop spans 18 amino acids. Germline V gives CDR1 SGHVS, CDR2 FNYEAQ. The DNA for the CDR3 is TGTGCCAGCAGCTTACGTGGAGGGAGCAGATTAAGGAGCACTGAAGCTTTCTTT. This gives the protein CASSLRGGSRLRSTEAFF.

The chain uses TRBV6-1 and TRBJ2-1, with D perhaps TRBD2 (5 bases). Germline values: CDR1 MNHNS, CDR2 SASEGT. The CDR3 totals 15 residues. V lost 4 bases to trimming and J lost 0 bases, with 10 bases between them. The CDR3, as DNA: TGTGCCAGCAGTGTTGTAGGGAGCTCCTACAATGAGCAGTTCTTC. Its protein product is CASSVVGSSYNEQFF.

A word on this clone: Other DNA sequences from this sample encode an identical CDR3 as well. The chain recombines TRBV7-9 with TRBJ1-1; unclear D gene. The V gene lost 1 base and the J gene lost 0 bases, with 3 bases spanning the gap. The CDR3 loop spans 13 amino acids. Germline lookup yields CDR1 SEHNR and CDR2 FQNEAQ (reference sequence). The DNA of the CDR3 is TGTGCCAGCAGCTTAGACATGAACACTGAAGCTTTCTTT. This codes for CASSLDMNTEAFF.

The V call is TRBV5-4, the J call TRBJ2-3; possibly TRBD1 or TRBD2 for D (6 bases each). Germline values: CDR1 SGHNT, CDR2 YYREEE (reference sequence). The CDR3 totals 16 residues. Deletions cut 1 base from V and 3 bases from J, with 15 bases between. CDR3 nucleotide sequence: TGTGCCAGCAGCTTGTGGTCAGGGGCGGGAACAGATACGCAGTATTTT. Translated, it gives CASSLWSGAGTDTQYF.

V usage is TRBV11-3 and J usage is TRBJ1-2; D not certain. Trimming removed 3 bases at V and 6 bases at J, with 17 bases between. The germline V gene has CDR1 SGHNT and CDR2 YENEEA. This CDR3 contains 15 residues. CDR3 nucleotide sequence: TGTGCCAGCAGCTTGGAGTCCTGGGTTCGCGATGGCTACACCTTC. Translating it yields CASSLESWVRDGYTF.

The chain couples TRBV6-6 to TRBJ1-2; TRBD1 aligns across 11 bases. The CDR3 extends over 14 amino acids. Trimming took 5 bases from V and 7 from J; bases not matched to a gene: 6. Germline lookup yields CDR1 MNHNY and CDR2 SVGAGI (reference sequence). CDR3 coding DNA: TGTGCCAGCAGTACTGGGACAGGGGGGGGTGGCTACACCTTC. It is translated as CASSTGTGGGGYTF.

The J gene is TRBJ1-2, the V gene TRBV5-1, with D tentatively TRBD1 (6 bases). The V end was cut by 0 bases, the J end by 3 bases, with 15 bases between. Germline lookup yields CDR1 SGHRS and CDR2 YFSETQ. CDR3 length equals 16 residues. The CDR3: CASSLGQGRKDYGYTF. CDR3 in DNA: TGCGCCAGCAGCTTGGGCCAGGGGAGGAAAGACTATGGCTACACCTTC.

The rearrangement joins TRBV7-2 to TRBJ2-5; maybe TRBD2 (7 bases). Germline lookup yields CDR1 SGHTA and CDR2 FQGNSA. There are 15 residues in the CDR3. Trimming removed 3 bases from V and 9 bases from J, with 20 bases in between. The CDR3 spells CASSLGGATQSAQYF. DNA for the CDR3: TGTGCCAGCAGCTTGGGGGGGGCGACCCAATCGGCCCAGTACTTC.

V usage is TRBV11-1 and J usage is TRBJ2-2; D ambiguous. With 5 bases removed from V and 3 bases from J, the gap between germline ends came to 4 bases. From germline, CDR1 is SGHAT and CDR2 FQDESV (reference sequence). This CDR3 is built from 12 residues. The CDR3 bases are TGTGCCAGCAGCCCACACACCGGGGAGCTGTTTTTT. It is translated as CASSPHTGELFF. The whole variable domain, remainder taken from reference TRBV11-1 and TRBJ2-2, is EAEVAQSPRYKITEKSQAVAFWCDPISGHATLYWYRQILGQGPELLVQFQDESVVDDSQLPKDRFSAERLKGVDSTLKIQPAELGDSAMYLCASSPHTGELFFGEGSRLTVL.

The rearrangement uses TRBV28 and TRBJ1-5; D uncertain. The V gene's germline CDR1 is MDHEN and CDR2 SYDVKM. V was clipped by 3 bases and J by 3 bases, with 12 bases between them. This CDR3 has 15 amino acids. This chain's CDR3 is CASSLSDRYNQPQHF. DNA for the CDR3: TGTGCCAGCAGTTTGTCGGACCGTTACAATCAGCCCCAGCATTTT.

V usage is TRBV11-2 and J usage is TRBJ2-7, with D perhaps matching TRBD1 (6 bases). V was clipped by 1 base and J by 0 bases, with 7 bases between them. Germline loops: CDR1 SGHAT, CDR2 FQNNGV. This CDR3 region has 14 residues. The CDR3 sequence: CASSLGGPSYEQYF. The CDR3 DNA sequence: TGTGCCAGCAGCTTAGGGGGGCCCTCCTACGAGCAGTACTTC.

The CDR3 loop reads CASKRLAGVQETQYF. CDR3 bases: TGCGCCAGCAAGAGACTAGCGGGGGTCCAAGAGACCCAGTACTTC. The chain is built from TRBV10-2 and TRBJ2-5; 12 positions match TRBD2. The V segment lost 7 bases and the J segment 1 base; nucleotides outside the gene matches: 4. Germline V lookup: CDR1 WSHSY, CDR2 SAAADI. CDR3 length: 15 amino acids.

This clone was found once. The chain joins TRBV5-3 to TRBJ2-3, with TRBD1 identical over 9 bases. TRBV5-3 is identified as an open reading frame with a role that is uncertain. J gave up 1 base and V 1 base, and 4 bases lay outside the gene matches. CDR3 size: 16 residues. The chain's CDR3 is CARSLTGGGGTDTQYF. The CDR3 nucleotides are TGTGCCAGAAGCTTGACAGGGGGCGGGGGCACAGATACGCAGTATTTT.

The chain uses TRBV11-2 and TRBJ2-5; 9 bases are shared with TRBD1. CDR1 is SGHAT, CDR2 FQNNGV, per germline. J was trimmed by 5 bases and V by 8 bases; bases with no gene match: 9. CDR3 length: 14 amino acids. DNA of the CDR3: TGTGCCAGCCAAACACAGGGGGCGGGGGAGACCCAGTACTTC. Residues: CASQTQGAGETQYF.

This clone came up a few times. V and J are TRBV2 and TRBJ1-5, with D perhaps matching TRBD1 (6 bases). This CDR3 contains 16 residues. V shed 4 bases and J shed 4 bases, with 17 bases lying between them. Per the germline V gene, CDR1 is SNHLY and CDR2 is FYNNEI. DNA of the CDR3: TGTGCCAGCAGTGGCGCCCCTGGGACACTTAATCAGCCCCAGCATTTT. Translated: CASSGAPGTLNQPQHF.